The present T cell receptor beta chain was sequenced within a study of blood T cell repertoires in COVID-19. Profiled with immunoSEQ multiplex PCR; TCRdb holds only in-frame clones, not every one. The sample contains some 130,000 clones, roughly 90% of which appear only once. This CDR3 comprises 15 residues. The V gene end was trimmed by 4 bases and the J gene end by 4 bases; junction bases not matched to a gene: 4. Germline CDR1 reads SNHLY; CDR2 reads FYNNEI. Sequences were obtained from peripheral blood. The sequence was obtained from an older man with active COVID-19. The V and J genes are TRBV2 and TRBJ2-1, with 10 bases identical to TRBD2. CDR3 in DNA: TGTGCCAGCAGTGTACTAGCGGGGCGTTACAATGAGCAGTTCTTC. Encoded protein: CASSVLAGRYNEQFF.